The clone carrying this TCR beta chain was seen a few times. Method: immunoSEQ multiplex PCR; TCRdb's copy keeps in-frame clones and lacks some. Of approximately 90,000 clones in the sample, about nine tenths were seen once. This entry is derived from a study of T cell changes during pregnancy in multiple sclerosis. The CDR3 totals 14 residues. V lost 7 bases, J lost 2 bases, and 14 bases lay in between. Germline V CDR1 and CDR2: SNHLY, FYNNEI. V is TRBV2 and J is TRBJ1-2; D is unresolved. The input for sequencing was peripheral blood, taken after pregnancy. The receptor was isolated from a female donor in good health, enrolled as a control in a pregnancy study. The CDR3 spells CASTFGRLNYGYTF. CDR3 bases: TGTGCCAGCACTTTCGGGAGACTCAACTATGGCTACACCTTC. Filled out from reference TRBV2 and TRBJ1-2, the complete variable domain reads EPEVTQTPSHQVTQMGQEVILRCVPISNHLYFYWYRQILGQKVEFLVSFYNNEISEKSEIFDDQFSVERPDGSNFTLKIRSTKLEDSAMYFCASTFGRLNYGYTFGSGTRLTVV.